This T cell receptor (beta chain) was sequenced for a study of blood T cell repertoires in COVID-19 (dated by TCRdb to the early 2020s). Background for the entire study: The collaborator samples originated in the United States, Italy and Spain and spanned the acute and convalescent phases of COVID-19. The repertoires were released in a freely available public database intended as a resource for research on the immune response to SARS-CoV-2. Subjects who had been exposed to COVID-19, were actively infected with it, or had recovered from it provided the deeply sampled blood TCRbeta repertoires that made up the dataset. Where available, HLA class I and class II types were obtained from metadata supplied by the sample provider rather than from assay-based typing. A de-identified subject ID, COVID-19 status, age in years and sex were almost always included in the sample metadata. Samples came from the ongoing ImmuneRACE study (first 160 participants) plus 1,254 subjects from 6 global collaborators. The prospective study material was composed of cDNA or gDNA derived from T cells, B-cell-depleted T cells, or PBMCs.

The immunoSEQ Assay, a bias-controlled multiplex PCR, was used to amplify TCRbeta CDR3 regions from genomic DNA. On the study's bioinformatics: The number of nucleated cells in each sample was estimated from the amplification of reference gene primers within the assay. To quantify the absolute abundance of each unique TCRbeta CDR3 rearrangement, sequence reads were collapsed and filtered. Productive Simpson clonality was computed per sample as the square root of Simpson's diversity index over productive rearrangements. TCRdb's version of the immuneACCESS table is confined to in-frame rearrangements and falls short of the full clone set. An unresolved V gene accounts for under half of the shortfall where checked; the remainder is of unknown origin. V and J calls and clone size are copied from that table; D and trimming were computed from the DNA. The sample profile shows 200,000 to 250,000 clones; approximately 77% of them were found once. The ten most abundant clones make up 3.6% of the sample.

Collaborating institutions collected whole blood in K2EDTA tubes following their own protocols. For TCRbeta analysis, collaborator samples were shipped as frozen whole blood, as isolated PBMCs, or as DNA extracted from either sample type. The research as a whole found: The quantity of clinical and demographic metadata differed by source and by participant and was supplied without curation.

On this clone: Its antigen remains undetermined. Base qualities are missing; no much larger clone stands one base away.

The sequencing sample was made of peripheral blood. This receptor was identified in a woman over 75 with acute or convalescent COVID-19.

At the DNA level, the sequence is TGTGCCAGCAGGCGGAAGGTGGGAGGGCAGAACACTGAAGCTTTCTTT. This yields the protein CASRRKVGGQNTEAFF. The chain was built from TRBV5-4 and TRBJ1-1; no D gene is confidently identified. V is cut by 5 bases and J by 1 base, and the space between the germline ends is 18 bases. The CDR3 runs 16 residues from the cysteine to the phenylalanine. Only the CDR3 DNA stays, 48 bases, in frame from base 1. Per the germline V gene (reference sequence), SGHNT is the CDR1 and YYREEE is the CDR2.